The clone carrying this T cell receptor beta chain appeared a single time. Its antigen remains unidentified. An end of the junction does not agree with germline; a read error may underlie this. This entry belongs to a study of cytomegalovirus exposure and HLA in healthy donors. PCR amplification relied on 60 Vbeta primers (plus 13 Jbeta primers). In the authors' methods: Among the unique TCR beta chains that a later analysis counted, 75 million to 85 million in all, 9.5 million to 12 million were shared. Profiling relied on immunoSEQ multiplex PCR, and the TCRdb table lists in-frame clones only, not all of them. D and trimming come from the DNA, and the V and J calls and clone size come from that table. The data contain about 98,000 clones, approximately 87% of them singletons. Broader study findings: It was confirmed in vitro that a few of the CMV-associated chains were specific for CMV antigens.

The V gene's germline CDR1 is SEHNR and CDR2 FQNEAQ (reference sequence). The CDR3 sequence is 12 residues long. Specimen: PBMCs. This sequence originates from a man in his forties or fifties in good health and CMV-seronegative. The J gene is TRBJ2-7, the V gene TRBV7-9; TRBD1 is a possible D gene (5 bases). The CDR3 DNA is TGTTCCAGTACGACAGATTCCTACGAGCAGTACTTC. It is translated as CSSTTDSYEQYF. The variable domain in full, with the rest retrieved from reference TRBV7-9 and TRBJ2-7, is DTGVSQNPRHKITKRGQNVTFRCDPISEHNRLYWYRQTLGQGPEFLTYFQNEAQLEKSRLLSDRFSAERPKGSFSTLEIQRTEQGDSAMYLCSSTTDSYEQYFGPGTRLTVT.